The 26 T cell receptor beta chains below were found in one sample sequenced in a study of T-cell reconstitution after alpha-beta-depleted transplantation in children. Library preparation (for TCRbeta) was performed with unique molecular identifiers. TCRdb analysed the PCR reads with MiXCR anew, one entry per CDR3 protein. The sample has almost 250,000 distinct CDR3 sequences, 25% seen once. This specimen consisted of PBMCs, obtained before TCRalphabeta/CD19-depleted stem cell transplant. The origin of the receptors is a girl aged 2 to 9 with Fanconi anemia, due to receive a stem cell transplant.

Many counts were recorded for this clonotype. The chain uses TRBV20-1 and TRBJ2-7; no clear D. Germline V gives CDR1 DFQATT, CDR2 SNEGSKA (reference sequence). This CDR3 is built from 13 residues. V lost 3 bases to trimming and J lost 0 bases, with 9 bases between them. The CDR3 sequence: CSASIMASYEQYF. The CDR3 DNA sequence: TGCAGTGCTAGTATCATGGCCTCCTACGAGCAGTACTTC.

This clonotype was picked up a small number of times. The chain combines TRBV29-1 with TRBJ2-7; 7 nucleotides match TRBD1. The CDR3 covers 13 residues. Looked up from germline, CDR1 is SQVTM and CDR2 is ANQGSEA. J gave up 3 bases and V 4 bases, and 6 bases lay outside the gene matches. The CDR3, as DNA: TGCAGCGTTGCAGGGGGAGTCGACTACGAGCAGTACTTC. Translated, it gives CSVAGGVDYEQYF.

This clonotype appeared many times. The rearrangement uses TRBV28 and TRBJ1-5; no clear D. Germline V gives CDR1 MDHEN, CDR2 SYDVKM. The length of the CDR3 is 16 residues. Trimming cost V 3 bases and J 3 bases, with 15 bases left between them. The CDR3: CASSLRSPSTNQPQHF. In nucleotides, the CDR3 is TGTGCCAGCAGTTTGAGGTCTCCATCCACCAATCAGCCCCAGCATTTT.

This clonotype appeared many times. The chain links TRBV27 to TRBJ2-7, with D uncertain. This CDR3 is built from 13 residues. V was pared by 5 bases and J by 4 bases, with 12 bases between. Germline lookup yields CDR1 MNHEY and CDR2 SMNVEV (reference sequence). The DNA for the CDR3 is TGTGCCAGCAGTCGGACGGTCCAATACGAGCAGTACTTC. Translation gives CASSRTVQYEQYF.

This rearrangement joins TRBV20-1 to TRBJ2-3; 14 bases are shared with TRBD2. The CDR3 consists of 14 residues. In germline, CDR1 is DFQATT, CDR2 SNEGSKA (reference sequence). The V gene end was trimmed by 5 bases and the J gene end by 5 bases; junction bases not matched to a gene: 3. Written as DNA, the CDR3 is TGCAGTGCTTCCGGGACTAGCGGGAGAGATACGCAGTATTTT. It specifies CSASGTSGRDTQYF.

This clonotype was seen a handful of times. The chain has TRBV6-1 and TRBJ2-6; D is unclear. Germline values: CDR1 MNHNS, CDR2 SASEGT. V lost 4 bases, J lost 0 bases, and 7 bases lay in between. The CDR3 is 15 amino acids. CDR3 region: CASSALLSGANVLTF. The DNA for the CDR3 is TGTGCCAGCAGTGCGTTGCTCTCTGGGGCCAACGTCCTGACTTTC.

This clonotype was observed many times. The V call is TRBV20-1, the J call TRBJ1-1, with a possible D match to TRBD1 (6 bases). This CDR3 is 15 amino acids long. Trimming removed 6 bases from V and 0 bases from J, with 17 bases in between. CDR1 is DFQATT and CDR2 is SNEGSKA in the germline V gene (reference sequence). The CDR3, as DNA: TGCAGTGCCGACGTGACAGGCCCGATGAACACTGAAGCTTTCTTT. Translation gives CSADVTGPMNTEAFF.

This clonotype was seen repeatedly, ten times or more. This chain connects TRBV12-3 or TRBV12-4 to TRBJ2-1, with 10 bases matching TRBD1. J was trimmed by 4 bases and V by 7 bases; bases with no gene match: 10. CDR3 length: 16 residues. CDR3 nucleotides: TGTGCCAGCATCGGTCGTCGGGACAGGGGATACAATGAGCAGTTCTTC. Protein: CASIGRRDRGYNEQFF.

This clonotype was picked up many times. The rearrangement uses TRBV6-2 or TRBV6-3 and TRBJ2-7; 11 bases are shared with TRBD2. Unmatched junction bases numbered 4, after V lost 4 bases and J lost 5 bases. Germline V gene sequence: CDR1 MNHEY, CDR2 SVGEGT. CDR3 length: 14 residues. CDR3 nucleotides: TGTGCCAGCAGTTTAGTAGCGGGAGGGGACGAGCAGTACTTC. Its protein is CASSLVAGGDEQYF.

This chain links TRBV9 with TRBJ2-5; no clear D. V lost 4 bases and J lost 2, with 15 bases in between. This CDR3 comprises 15 residues. CDR1 and CDR2 from the germline V gene are SGDLS and YYNGEE. In DNA form, the CDR3 reads TGTGCCAGCAGCAAAGACACCAGCACTCAAGAGACCCAGTACTTC. It yields the protein CASSKDTSTQETQYF.

This clonotype was counted a few times. The CDR3 bases are TGTGCCAGCGGCGGGGAGTCCAATGAGCAGTTCTTC. It encodes CASGGESNEQFF. The chain recombines TRBV21-1 with TRBJ2-1; TRBD2 reflects the table's D call only, with no check against the DNA. TRBV21-1 is a documented pseudogene. CDR3 length: 12 amino acids.

The rearrangement uses TRBV29-1 and TRBJ2-1; 9 bases line up with TRBD2. The germline V gene has CDR1 SQVTM and CDR2 ANQGSEA. V lost 1 base to trimming and J lost 2 bases; unmatched junction nucleotides: 6. The CDR3 extends over 16 amino acids. CDR3 DNA: TGCAGCGTTGAAGGTTTTGGCGGGAGGGCCTACAATGAGCAGTTCTTC. It codes for CSVEGFGGRAYNEQFF.

This CDR3 reads CSAHLSGATYEQYF. DNA for the CDR3: TGCAGTGCCCACCTAAGCGGAGCCACCTACGAGCAGTACTTC. The chain has TRBV20-1 and TRBJ2-7; TRBD2 is a possible D gene (5 bases). The CDR3 has 14 amino acids. V lost 6 bases and J lost 2, with 17 bases in between. Germline lookup yields CDR1 DFQATT and CDR2 SNEGSKA (reference sequence).

This clonotype has only a few counts. This chain connects TRBV11-2 to TRBJ1-1; D might be TRBD1 (6 bases). Trimming cost V 0 bases and J 3 bases, with 11 bases left between them. Germline CDR1 reads SGHAT; CDR2 reads FQNNGV. The CDR3 extends over 15 amino acids. This CDR3 reads CASSLDGRGYTEAFF. CDR3 coding DNA: TGTGCCAGCAGCTTAGACGGCAGGGGTTACACTGAAGCTTTCTTT.

This clonotype was observed a handful of times. The chain combines TRBV6-5 with TRBJ2-1; 10 bases agree with TRBD2. J gave up 6 bases and V 2 bases, and 4 bases lay outside the gene matches. The CDR3 spans 15 residues. Germline CDR1 and CDR2: MNHEY and SVGAGI. The CDR3 coding sequence is TGTGCCAGCAGTTACGGGGGACTAGCGATCAATGAGCAGTTCTTC. It specifies CASSYGGLAINEQFF.

This rearrangement joins TRBV5-1 to TRBJ2-3; 13 bases align to TRBD2. Germline V gene data show CDR1 as SGHRS and CDR2 as YFSETQ. This CDR3 spans 17 amino acids. With 4 bases clipped from V and 3 bases from J, the junction kept 8 bases outside the gene matches. This CDR3 reads CASSKGLAGVVTDTQYF. In DNA, the CDR3 is TGCGCCAGCAGCAAAGGACTAGCGGGGGTGGTGACAGATACGCAGTATTTT.

The J gene is TRBJ2-7, the V gene TRBV6-2 or TRBV6-3; D is unresolved. There are 15 residues in the CDR3. Germline lookup yields CDR1 MNHEY and CDR2 SVGEGT. V dropped 6 bases and J dropped 3 bases, with 18 bases sitting between them. The CDR3 DNA reads as TGTGCCAGCAGGGGTAGAGCGTCGAAGGGCTACGAGCAGTACTTC. Protein product: CASRGRASKGYEQYF.

The chain employs TRBV30 and TRBJ2-7; D not resolved. Germline-derived CDR1 and CDR2 are GTSNPN and SVGIG (reference sequence). Trimming cost V 2 bases and J 3 bases, with 11 bases left between them. The CDR3 runs 13 residues. The CDR3 DNA is TGTGCCTGGAGTTACACTACCTACTACGAGCAGTACTTC. Its translation: CAWSYTTYYEQYF.

This clonotype showed up just a few times. V and J are TRBV4-1 and TRBJ2-7; no reliable D call. V was cut by 3 bases and J by 1 base, with 22 bases left in between. The CDR3 totals 18 residues. Germline CDR1 reads MGHRA; CDR2 reads YSYEKL. The CDR3 here is CASSQRDSGLDFSYEQYF. The CDR3 DNA reads as TGCGCCAGCAGCCAGCGTGATTCCGGGCTAGACTTTTCCTACGAGCAGTACTTC.

This clonotype has a handful of counts. The chain employs TRBV28 and TRBJ2-3; D tentatively reads TRBD1 or TRBD2 (5 bases each). V shed 7 bases and J shed 4 bases, with 15 bases lying between them. Germline assignment: CDR1 MDHEN and CDR2 SYDVKM. This CDR3 contains 14 residues. CDR3 in DNA: TGTGCCAGCACCGATCGGGGACCCGCAGATACGCAGTATTTT. Protein: CASTDRGPADTQYF.

The rearrangement joins TRBV5-1 to TRBJ2-1; D possibly corresponds to TRBD2 (5 bases). Germline values: CDR1 SGHRS, CDR2 YFSETQ. The V end lost 7 bases, the J end lost 2 bases, and 13 bases lay between the germline ends. The CDR3 consists of 14 residues. DNA for the CDR3: TGCGCCAGCGGCCTAGCAGGACCCTACAATGAGCAGTTCTTC. Translated, it gives CASGLAGPYNEQFF.

The J gene is TRBJ2-1, the V gene TRBV20-1; 7 bases align to TRBD1. J lost 10 bases, V lost 1 base, and 7 bases had no gene match. Looked up from germline, CDR1 is DFQATT and CDR2 is SNEGSKA (reference sequence). This CDR3 comprises 13 residues. The CDR3 reads CSARGTGAGEQFF. CDR3 nucleotide sequence: TGCAGTGCTAGAGGTACAGGGGCAGGGGAGCAGTTCTTC.

The V and J genes are TRBV18 and TRBJ2-1; D gene unclear. The CDR3 extends over 15 amino acids. Deletions cut 3 bases from V and 6 bases from J, with 15 bases between. Germline V gene data show CDR1 as KGHSH and CDR2 as LQKENI. As DNA, the CDR3 is TGTGCCAGCTCACCTGCCCGGGCCTGGGGCAATGAGCAGTTCTTC. It encodes CASSPARAWGNEQFF.

This clonotype was seen a few times. The chain employs TRBV11-3 and TRBJ2-5; a weak D match, TRBD1 (6 bases). Trimming removed 5 bases from V and 3 bases from J, with 10 bases in between. Germline CDR1 and CDR2: SGHNT and YENEEA. This CDR3 has 13 amino acids. CDR3 DNA sequence: TGTGCCAGCAGCCATTACAGGGAAGAGACCCAGTACTTC. Protein sequence: CASSHYREETQYF.

This clonotype was seen many times. The chain is built from TRBV12-3 or TRBV12-4 and TRBJ1-1, with D unresolved. V was shortened by 1 base and J by 5 bases, with 8 bases between the two germline ends. The CDR3 sequence is 13 residues long. The CDR3 spells CASSLDMWTEAFF. The CDR3 DNA follows: TGTGCCAGCAGTTTAGATATGTGGACTGAAGCTTTCTTT.

Many counts were recorded for this clonotype. The chain carries TRBV29-1 and TRBJ2-7, with 9 bases that match TRBD1. Losses at the gene ends were 4 bases for V and 0 bases for J; bases not matched to a gene: 10. CDR1 SQVTM and CDR2 ANQGSEA come from the germline V gene. The CDR3 has 16 residues. CDR3 loop: CSVATGTGPLSYEQYF. The CDR3 nucleotides are TGCAGCGTTGCTACCGGGACAGGGCCTCTCTCCTACGAGCAGTACTTC.